This T cell receptor beta chain was retrieved from a study of cytomegalovirus exposure and HLA in healthy donors. Assay used: immunoSEQ multiplex PCR; TCRdb lists only in-frame clones, some missing. The sample yields about 160,000 clones, 88% seen once. The CDR3 contains 14 residues. From germline, CDR1 is MNHNS and CDR2 SASEGT. Trimming cost V 2 bases and J 7 bases; bases outside gene matches: 4. Sequencing was carried out using PBMCs. The genes are TRBV6-1 and TRBJ1-1; 10 bases line up with TRBD1. The source of this sequence is a man aged 18 to 29 in good health and CMV-seronegative. CDR3 amino acids: CASSELGQGSEAFF. CDR3 sequence (DNA): TGTGCCAGCAGTGAATTGGGACAGGGGAGTGAAGCTTTCTTT.